The 10 T cell receptor beta chains given below trace back to one sample, sequenced in a study of T cells in Graves' hyperthyroidism and ophthalmopathy. RNA transcripts served as the template for amplifying TCR beta CDR3 regions. TCR CDR3 regions were first amplified by RT-PCR with HTBI primers. TCRdb reanalysed the multiplex PCR reads using MiXCR and keeps one entry per CDR3 protein. This table has 550,000 to 700,000 distinct CDR3 sequences, 35% to 55% appearing once. Sequenced: peripheral blood or thyroid tissue (not recorded which). The receptors come from an adult woman with Graves' disease, either hyperthyroidism or ophthalmopathy (not recorded which).

This clonotype was observed at least ten times. The chain recombines TRBV10-3 with TRBJ2-5, with D tentatively TRBD1 (5 bases). The germline V gene has CDR1 ENHRY and CDR2 SYGVKD. Trimming shortened V by 0 bases and J by 5 bases, and 10 bases separated the two germline ends. The CDR3 sequence is 14 residues long. CDR3 DNA: TGTGCCATCAGTGAGTCCCAGGGTCGGGAGACCCAGTACTTC. This codes for CAISESQGRETQYF.

The V and J genes are TRBV10-3 and TRBJ2-2, with a possible D match to TRBD2 (5 bases). Germline CDR1 is ENHRY and CDR2 is SYGVKD. Trimming shortened V by 6 bases and J by 4 bases, and 6 bases separated the two germline ends. There are 12 residues in the CDR3. CDR3 DNA sequence: TGTGCCATCAGGGGGAGCACCGGGGAGCTGTTTTTT. This sequence encodes CAIRGSTGELFF.

V usage is TRBV10-3 and J usage is TRBJ2-7; possible D gene TRBD2, 6 bases. This CDR3 contains 13 residues. The V end lost 5 bases, the J end lost 7 bases, and 15 bases lay between the germline ends. Germline assignment: CDR1 ENHRY and CDR2 SYGVKD. The CDR3 is CAISLSGRSEQYF. CDR3 in DNA: TGTGCCATCAGTCTCTCCGGGAGAAGTGAGCAGTACTTC.

This clonotype was counted only a few times. V is TRBV2 and J is TRBJ2-1; 10 nucleotides match TRBD1. J was trimmed by 6 bases and V by 8 bases; bases with no gene match: 1. The CDR3 length is 12 residues. Germline V gene lookup returns CDR1 SNHLY and CDR2 FYNNEI. CDR3 loop: CASDRGLNEQFF. CDR3 DNA sequence: TGTGCCAGCGACAGGGGGCTCAATGAGCAGTTCTTC.

For this clonotype: This may arise from a read error, as a much more abundant clone is one base away. The chain couples TRBV5-1 to TRBJ2-7; 8 nucleotides agree with TRBD2. Germline V gives CDR1 SGHRS, CDR2 YFSETQ. The CDR3 is 14 amino acids. The V gene end was trimmed by 2 bases and the J gene end by 5 bases; junction bases not matched to a gene: 6. The CDR3 coding sequence is TGCGCCAGCAGCTTTACCACTAGCGGCCACGAGCAGTACTTC. It is translated as CASSFTTSGHEQYF.

In DNA, the CDR3 is TGTGCCAGCAGCTTAGGTAGCGGGAGTTTTGGTGAGACCCAGTACTTC. Amino acid sequence: CASSLGSGSFGETQYF. This rearrangement joins TRBV7-8 to TRBJ2-5; TRBD2 aligns across 9 bases. The CDR3 is made up of 16 amino acids. Trimming cost V 1 base and J 5 bases; bases outside gene matches: 8. The germline gives CDR1 SGHVS, CDR2 FQNEAQ.

The table lists this clonotype with many counts. V gene TRBV19 combines with J gene TRBJ1-1; tentatively, D is TRBD1 (6 bases). The CDR3 covers 11 residues. The germline gives CDR1 LNHDA, CDR2 SQIVND (reference sequence). V gave up 5 bases and J gave up 6 bases, with 7 bases separating them. The CDR3: CASSWGPEAFF. The CDR3 nucleotides are TGTGCCAGTAGTTGGGGGCCTGAAGCTTTCTTT.

The CDR3 sequence is CASSRLTAWDTQYF. CDR3 in DNA: TGTGCCAGCAGCCGACTGACAGCTTGGGATACGCAGTATTTT. V and J are TRBV7-9 and TRBJ2-3, with D possibly matching TRBD1 (5 bases). The CDR3 is 14 residues long. Looked up from germline, CDR1 is SEHNR and CDR2 is FQNEAQ (reference sequence). V dropped 5 bases and J dropped 6 bases, with 15 bases sitting between them.

Worth noting for this clonotype: An end of the junction does not agree with germline; a read error may underlie this. The chain carries TRBV29-1 and TRBJ1-1; perhaps TRBD1 as D (5 bases). This CDR3 comprises 15 residues. The germline gives CDR1 SQVTM, CDR2 ANQGSEA. The DNA for the CDR3 is TGCAGCCATTACCGTGGACTGGGGGTGAACACTGAGGCTTTCTTT. It translates to CSHYRGLGVNTEAFF.

This clonotype was seen many times. The chain links TRBV12-3 or TRBV12-4 to TRBJ1-3, with TRBD1 identical over 7 bases. This CDR3 has 13 residues. The junction had 5 bases not matched to a gene; V was cut back by 8 bases and J by 4 bases. CDR3 protein: CASEGTDGNTIYF. The CDR3 DNA follows: TGTGCCAGCGAAGGGACAGACGGAAACACCATATATTTT.